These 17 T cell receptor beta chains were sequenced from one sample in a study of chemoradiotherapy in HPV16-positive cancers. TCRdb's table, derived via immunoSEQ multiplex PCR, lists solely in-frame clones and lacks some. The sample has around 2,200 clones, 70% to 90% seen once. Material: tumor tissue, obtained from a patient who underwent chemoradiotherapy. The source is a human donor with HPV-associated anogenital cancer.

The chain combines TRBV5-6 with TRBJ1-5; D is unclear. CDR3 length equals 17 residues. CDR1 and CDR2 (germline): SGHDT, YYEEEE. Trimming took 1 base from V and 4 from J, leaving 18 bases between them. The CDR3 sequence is CASSLLREQRGNQPQHF. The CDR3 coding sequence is TGTGCCAGCAGCTTGCTAAGGGAACAGCGTGGAAATCAGCCCCAGCATTTT.

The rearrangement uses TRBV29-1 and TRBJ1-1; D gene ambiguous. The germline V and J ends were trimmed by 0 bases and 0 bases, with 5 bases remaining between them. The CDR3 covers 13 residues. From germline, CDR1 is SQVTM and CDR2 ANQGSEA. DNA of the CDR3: TGCAGCGTTGAAGATCTCGTGAACACTGAAGCTTTCTTT. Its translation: CSVEDLVNTEAFF.

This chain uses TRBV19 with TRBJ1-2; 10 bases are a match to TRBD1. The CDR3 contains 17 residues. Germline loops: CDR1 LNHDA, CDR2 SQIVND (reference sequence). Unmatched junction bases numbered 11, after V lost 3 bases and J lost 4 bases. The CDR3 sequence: CASSISSGQGNFYGYTF. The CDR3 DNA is TGTGCCAGTAGTATCTCGTCGGGACAGGGGAACTTCTATGGCTACACCTTC.

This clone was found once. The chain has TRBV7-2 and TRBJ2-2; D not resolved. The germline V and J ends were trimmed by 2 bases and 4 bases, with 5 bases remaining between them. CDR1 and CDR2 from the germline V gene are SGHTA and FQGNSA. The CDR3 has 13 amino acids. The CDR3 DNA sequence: TGTGCCAGCAGCTTATCCTCCACCGGGGAGCTGTTTTTT. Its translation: CASSLSSTGELFF. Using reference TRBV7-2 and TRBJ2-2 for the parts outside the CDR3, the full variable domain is GAGVSQSPSNKVTEKGKDVELRCDPISGHTALYWYRQSLGQGLEFLIYFQGNSAPDKSGLPSDRFSAERTGGSVSTLTIQRTQQEDSAVYLCASSLSSTGELFFGEGSRLTVL.

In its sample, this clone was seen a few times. DNA for the CDR3: TGCAGCGTTAGGCTTAGCGGGATTATCGACACCGGGGAGCTGTTTTTT. This sequence encodes CSVRLSGIIDTGELFF. V gene TRBV29-1 combines with J gene TRBJ2-2, with 8 bases aligning to TRBD2. CDR1 is SQVTM and CDR2 is ANQGSEA in the germline V gene. The CDR3 is 16 residues long. The V and J ends lost 5 bases and 3 bases, in that order; junction bases with no gene match: 11.

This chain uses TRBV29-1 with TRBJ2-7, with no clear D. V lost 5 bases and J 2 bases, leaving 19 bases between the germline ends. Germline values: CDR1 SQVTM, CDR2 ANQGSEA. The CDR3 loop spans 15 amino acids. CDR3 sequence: CSVRPSVSKAYEQYF. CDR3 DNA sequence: TGCAGCGTTCGCCCAAGTGTATCCAAAGCCTACGAGCAGTACTTC.

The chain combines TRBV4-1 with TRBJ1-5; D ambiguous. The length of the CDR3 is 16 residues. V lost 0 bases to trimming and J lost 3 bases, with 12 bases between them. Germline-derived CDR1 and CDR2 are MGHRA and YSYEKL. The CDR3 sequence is CASSQDVAGLNQPQHF. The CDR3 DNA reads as TGCGCCAGCAGCCAAGATGTGGCAGGTCTCAATCAGCCCCAGCATTTT.

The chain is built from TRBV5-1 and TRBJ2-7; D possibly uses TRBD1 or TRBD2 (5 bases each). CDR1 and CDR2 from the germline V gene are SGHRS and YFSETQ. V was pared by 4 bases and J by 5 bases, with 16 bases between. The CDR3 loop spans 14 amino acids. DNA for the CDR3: TGCGCCAGCAGCACGGGACGGACGATCGACGAGCAGTACTTC. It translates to CASSTGRTIDEQYF.

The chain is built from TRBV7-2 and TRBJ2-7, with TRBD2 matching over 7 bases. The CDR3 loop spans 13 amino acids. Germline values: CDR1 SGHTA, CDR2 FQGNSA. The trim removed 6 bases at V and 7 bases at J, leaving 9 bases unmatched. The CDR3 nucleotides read TGTGCCAGCAGTCGTTCGGGGGAGGGGGAGCAGTACTTC. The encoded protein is CASSRSGEGEQYF.

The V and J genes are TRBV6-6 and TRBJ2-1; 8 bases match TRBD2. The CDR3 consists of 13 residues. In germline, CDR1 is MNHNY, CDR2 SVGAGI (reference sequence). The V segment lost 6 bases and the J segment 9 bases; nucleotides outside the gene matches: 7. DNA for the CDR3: TGTGCCAGCAGCGACGGACTAGCCGTTGAGCAGTTCTTC. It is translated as CASSDGLAVEQFF.

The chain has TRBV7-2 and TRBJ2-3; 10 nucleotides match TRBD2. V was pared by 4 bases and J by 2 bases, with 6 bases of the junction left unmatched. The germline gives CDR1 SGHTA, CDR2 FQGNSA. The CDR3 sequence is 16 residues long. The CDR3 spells CASSSLAGGSTDTQYF. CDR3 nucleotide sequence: TGTGCCAGCAGCTCTTTAGCGGGAGGCTCCACAGATACGCAGTATTTT.

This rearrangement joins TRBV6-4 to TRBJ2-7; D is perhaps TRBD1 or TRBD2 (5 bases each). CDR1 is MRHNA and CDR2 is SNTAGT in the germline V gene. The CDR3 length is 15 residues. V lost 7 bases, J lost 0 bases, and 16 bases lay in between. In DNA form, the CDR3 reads TGTGCCAGCAATTGGGACCCCGGGGTCTCCTACGAGCAGTACTTC. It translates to CASNWDPGVSYEQYF.

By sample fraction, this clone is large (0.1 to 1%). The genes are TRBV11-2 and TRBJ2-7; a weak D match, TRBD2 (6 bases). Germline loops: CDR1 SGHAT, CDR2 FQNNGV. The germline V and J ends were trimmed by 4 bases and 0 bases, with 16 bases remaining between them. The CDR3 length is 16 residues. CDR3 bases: TGTGCCAGCAGCTCCCCCGGGGGAGGTGGCTCCTACGAGCAGTACTTC. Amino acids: CASSSPGGGGSYEQYF.

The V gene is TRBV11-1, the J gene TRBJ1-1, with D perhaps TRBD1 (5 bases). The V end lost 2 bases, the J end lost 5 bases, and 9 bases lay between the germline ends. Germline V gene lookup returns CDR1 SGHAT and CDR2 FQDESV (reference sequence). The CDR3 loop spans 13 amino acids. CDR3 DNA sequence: TGTGCCAGCAGCTTACAGGCAGGGACTGAAGCTTTCTTT. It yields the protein CASSLQAGTEAFF. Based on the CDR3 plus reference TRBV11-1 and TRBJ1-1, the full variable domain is EAEVAQSPRYKITEKSQAVAFWCDPISGHATLYWYRQILGQGPELLVQFQDESVVDDSQLPKDRFSAERLKGVDSTLKIQPAELGDSAMYLCASSLQAGTEAFFGQGTRLTVV.

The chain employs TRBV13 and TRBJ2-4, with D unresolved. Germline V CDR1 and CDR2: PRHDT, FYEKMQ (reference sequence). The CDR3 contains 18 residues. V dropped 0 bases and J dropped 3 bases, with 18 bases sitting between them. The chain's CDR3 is CASSLGWTSPMDKNIQYF. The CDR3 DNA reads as TGTGCCAGCAGCTTAGGGTGGACCTCCCCCATGGACAAAAACATTCAGTACTTC. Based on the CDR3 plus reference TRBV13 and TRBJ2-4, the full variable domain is AAGVIQSPRHLIKEKRETATLKCYPIPRHDTVYWYQQGPGQDPQFLISFYEKMQSDKGSIPDRFSAQQFSDYHSELNMSSLELGDSALYFCASSLGWTSPMDKNIQYFGAGTRLSVL.

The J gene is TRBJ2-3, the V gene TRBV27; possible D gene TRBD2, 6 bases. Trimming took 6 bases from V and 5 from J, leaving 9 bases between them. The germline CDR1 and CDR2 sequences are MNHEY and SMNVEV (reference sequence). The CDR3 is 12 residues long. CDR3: CASRPGGDTQYF. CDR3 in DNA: TGTGCCAGCAGACCCGGGGGAGATACGCAGTATTTT.

The CDR3, as DNA: TGTGCCAGCGAGGGCGGCGACTACAATGAGCAGTTCTTC. Translated, it gives CASEGGDYNEQFF. The chain is built from TRBV28 and TRBJ2-1; TRBD2 is a possible D gene (5 bases). The ends were cut back, 8 bases at V and 3 bases at J, with 11 bases in the middle. The CDR3 extends over 13 amino acids. CDR1 and CDR2 from the germline V gene are MDHEN and SYDVKM.